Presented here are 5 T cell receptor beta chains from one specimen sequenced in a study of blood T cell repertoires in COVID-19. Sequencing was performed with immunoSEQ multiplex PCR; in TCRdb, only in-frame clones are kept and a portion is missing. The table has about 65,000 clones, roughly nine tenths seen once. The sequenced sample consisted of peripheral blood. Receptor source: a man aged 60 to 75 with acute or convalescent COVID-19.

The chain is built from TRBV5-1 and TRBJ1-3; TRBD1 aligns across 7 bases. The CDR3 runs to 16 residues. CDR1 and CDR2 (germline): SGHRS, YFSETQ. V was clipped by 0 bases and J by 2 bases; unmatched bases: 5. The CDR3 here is CASSLADRAPGNTIYF. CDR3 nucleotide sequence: TGCGCCAGCAGCTTGGCCGACAGGGCTCCTGGAAACACCATATATTTT.

The CDR3 region is CASSPLDRTWGYTF. CDR3 DNA sequence: TGCGCCAGCAGCCCACTGGACAGGACTTGGGGCTACACCTTC. This chain links TRBV5-1 with TRBJ1-2; 7 bases line up with TRBD1. The CDR3 is 14 residues long. Trimming took 4 bases from V and 8 from J; bases not matched to a gene: 11. Per germline, CDR1 SGHRS and CDR2 YFSETQ.

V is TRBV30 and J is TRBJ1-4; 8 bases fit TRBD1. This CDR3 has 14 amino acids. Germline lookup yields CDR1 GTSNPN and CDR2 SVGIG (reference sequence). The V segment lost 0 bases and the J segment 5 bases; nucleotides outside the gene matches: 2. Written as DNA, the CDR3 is TGTGCCTGGAGTGTGACAGGGGTGAATGAAAAACTGTTTTTT. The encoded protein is CAWSVTGVNEKLFF. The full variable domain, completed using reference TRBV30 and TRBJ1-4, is SQTIHQWPATLVQPVGSPLSLECTVEGTSNPNLYWYRQAAGRGLQLLFYSVGIGQISSEVPQNLSASRPQDRQFILSSKKLLLSDSGFYLCAWSVTGVNEKLFFGSGTQLSVL.

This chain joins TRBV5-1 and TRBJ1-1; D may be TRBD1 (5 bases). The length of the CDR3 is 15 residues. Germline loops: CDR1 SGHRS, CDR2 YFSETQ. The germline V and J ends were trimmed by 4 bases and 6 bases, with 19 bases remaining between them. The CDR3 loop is CASSRRDGRVSEAFF. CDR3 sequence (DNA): TGCGCCAGCAGCCGCCGGGACGGGAGGGTTTCTGAAGCTTTCTTT. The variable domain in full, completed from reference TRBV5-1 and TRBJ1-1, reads KAGVTQTPRYLIKTRGQQVTLSCSPISGHRSVSWYQQTPGQGLQFLFEYFSETQRNKGNFPGRFSGRQFSNSRSEMNVSTLELGDSALYLCASSRRDGRVSEAFFGQGTRLTVV.

Written as DNA, the CDR3 is TGTGCCAGCAGCCAAGATGCGGGGGGGCCCGGGGACGAGCAGTACTTC. Protein: CASSQDAGGPGDEQYF. The genes are TRBV3-1 (or the pseudogene TRBV3-2) and TRBJ2-7, with 9 bases that match TRBD2. This CDR3 is built from 16 residues. The J segment lost 5 bases and the V segment lost 0 bases, leaving 8 bases of the junction unmatched. The germline gives CDR1 LGHDT, CDR2 YNNKEL (reference sequence).